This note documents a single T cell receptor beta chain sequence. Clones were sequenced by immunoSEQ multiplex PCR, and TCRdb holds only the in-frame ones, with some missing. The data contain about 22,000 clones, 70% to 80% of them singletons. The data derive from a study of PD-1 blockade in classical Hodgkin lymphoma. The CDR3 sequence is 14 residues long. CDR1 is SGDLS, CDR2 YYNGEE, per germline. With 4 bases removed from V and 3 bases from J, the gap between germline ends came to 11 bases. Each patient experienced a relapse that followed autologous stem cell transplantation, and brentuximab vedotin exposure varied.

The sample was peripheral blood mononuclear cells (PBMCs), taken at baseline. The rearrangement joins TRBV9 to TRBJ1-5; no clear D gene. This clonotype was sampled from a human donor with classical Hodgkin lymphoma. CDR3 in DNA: TGTGCCAGCAGCCCTCGAGGCTCCAATCAGCCCCAGCATTTT. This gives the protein CASSPRGSNQPQHF.